This TCR beta chain emerged from a study of cytomegalovirus exposure and HLA in healthy donors. Study-level findings and limits: The presence/absence work took it that sequencing depth was about the same across donors. Later, an analysis showed that TCR beta chains associated with HLA were more clonally expanded than others that were equally common.

The CDR3 spans 15 residues. Per germline, CDR1 SGDLS and CDR2 YYNGEE. Trimming at V came to 6 bases and at J to 8 bases, leaving 16 bases not matched to a gene. Turning to this clone: Its specificity is not known.

In the PCR, 60 Vbeta and 13 Jbeta primers were used. Clones were read by immunoSEQ multiplex PCR, and TCRdb kept only the in-frame ones, dropping some. The table for this sample gives more than 100,000 clones. The origin of this receptor is a man between 18 and 35 years old in good health and CMV-seronegative. Sample: PBMCs. The chain combines TRBV9 with TRBJ1-2; 7 bases line up with TRBD1. The CDR3, as DNA: TGTGCCAGCACCCCGGGACAGACCACCTCGAAGGGCTACACCTTC. It encodes CASTPGQTTSKGYTF.